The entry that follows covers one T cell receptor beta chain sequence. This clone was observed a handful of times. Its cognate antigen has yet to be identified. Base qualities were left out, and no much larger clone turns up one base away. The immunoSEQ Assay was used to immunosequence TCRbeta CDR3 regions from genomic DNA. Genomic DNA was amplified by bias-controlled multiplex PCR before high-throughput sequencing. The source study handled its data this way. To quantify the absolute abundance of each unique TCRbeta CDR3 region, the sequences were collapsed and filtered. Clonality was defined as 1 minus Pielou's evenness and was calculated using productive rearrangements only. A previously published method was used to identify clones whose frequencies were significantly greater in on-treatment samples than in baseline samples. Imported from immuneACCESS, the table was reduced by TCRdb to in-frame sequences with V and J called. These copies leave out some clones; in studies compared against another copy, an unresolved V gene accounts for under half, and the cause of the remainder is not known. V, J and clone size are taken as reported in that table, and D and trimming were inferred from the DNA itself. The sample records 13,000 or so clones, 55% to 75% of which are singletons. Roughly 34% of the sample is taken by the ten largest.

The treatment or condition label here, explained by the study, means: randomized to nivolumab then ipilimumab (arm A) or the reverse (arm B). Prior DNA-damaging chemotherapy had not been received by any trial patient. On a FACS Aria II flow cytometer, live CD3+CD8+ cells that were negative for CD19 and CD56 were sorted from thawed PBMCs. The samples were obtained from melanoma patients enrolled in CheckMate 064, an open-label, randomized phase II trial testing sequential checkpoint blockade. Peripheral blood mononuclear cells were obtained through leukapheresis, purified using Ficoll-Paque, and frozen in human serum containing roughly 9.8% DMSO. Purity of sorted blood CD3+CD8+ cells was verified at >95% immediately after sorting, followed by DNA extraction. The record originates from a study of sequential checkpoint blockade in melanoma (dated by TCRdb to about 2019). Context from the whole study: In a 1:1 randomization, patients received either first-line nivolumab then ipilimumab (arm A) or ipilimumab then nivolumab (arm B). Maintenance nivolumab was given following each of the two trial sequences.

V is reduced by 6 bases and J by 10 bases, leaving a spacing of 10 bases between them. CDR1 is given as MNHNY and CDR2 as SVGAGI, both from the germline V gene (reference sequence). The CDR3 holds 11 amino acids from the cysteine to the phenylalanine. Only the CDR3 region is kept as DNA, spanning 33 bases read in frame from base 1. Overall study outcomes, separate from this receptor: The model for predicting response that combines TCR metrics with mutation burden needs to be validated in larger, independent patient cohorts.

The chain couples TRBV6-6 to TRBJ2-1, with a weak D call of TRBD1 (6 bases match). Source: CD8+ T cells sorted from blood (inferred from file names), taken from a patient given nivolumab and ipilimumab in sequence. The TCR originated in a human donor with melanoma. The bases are TGTGCCAGCAGCCTCGACAGGGAGCAGTTCTTC. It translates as CASSLDREQFF.